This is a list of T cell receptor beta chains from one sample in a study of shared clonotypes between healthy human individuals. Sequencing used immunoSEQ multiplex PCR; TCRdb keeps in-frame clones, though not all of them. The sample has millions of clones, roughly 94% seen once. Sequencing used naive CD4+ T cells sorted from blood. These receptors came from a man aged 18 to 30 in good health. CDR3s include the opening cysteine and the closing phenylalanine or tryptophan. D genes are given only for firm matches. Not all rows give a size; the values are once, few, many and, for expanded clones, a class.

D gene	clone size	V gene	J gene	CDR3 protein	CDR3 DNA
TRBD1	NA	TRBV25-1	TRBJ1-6	CASSEPRGQGAHSPLHF	TGTGCCAGCAGTGAACCGCGGGGACAGGGGGCCCATTCACCCCTCCACTTT
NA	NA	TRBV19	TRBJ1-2	CASSRGANPVAVYGYTF	TGTGCCAGTAGTAGGGGGGCCAACCCCGTCGCGGTCTATGGCTACACCTTC
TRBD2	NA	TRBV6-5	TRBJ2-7	CATRPGGPSEQYF	TGTGCCACCCGCCCGGGGGGGCCCTCCGAGCAGTACTTC
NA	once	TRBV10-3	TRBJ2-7	CAISPGGALSEQYF	TGTGCCATCAGTCCTGGTGGGGCGCTCTCCGAGCAGTACTTC
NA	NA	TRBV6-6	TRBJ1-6	CASSLRDINSPLHF	TGTGCCAGCAGTCTCCGGGACATAAATTCACCCCTCCACTTT
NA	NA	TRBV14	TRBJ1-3	CASSQKIYSGNTIYF	TGTGCCAGCAGCCAAAAGATATACTCTGGAAACACCATATATTTT
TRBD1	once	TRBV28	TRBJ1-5	CASSQIRGVFSQPQHF	TGTGCCAGCAGTCAGATCAGGGGGGTTTTTAGTCAGCCCCAGCATTTT
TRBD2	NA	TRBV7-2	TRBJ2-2	CASSSTGGPNTGELFF	TGTGCCAGCAGCTCCACGGGAGGACCGAACACCGGGGAGCTGTTTTTT
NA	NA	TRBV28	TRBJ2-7	CFQTSVYEQYF	TGTTTCCAAACATCGGTCTACGAGCAGTACTTC
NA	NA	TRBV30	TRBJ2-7	CAWRGSYEQYF	TGTGCCTGGAGGGGCTCCTACGAGCAGTACTTC
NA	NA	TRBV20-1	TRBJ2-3	CSPRADTQYF	TGCAGTCCGAGGGCAGATACGCAGTATTTT
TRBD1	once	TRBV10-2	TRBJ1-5	CASSGSGQLNQPQHF	TGCGCCAGCAGTGGATCGGGACAGCTAAATCAGCCCCAGCATTTT
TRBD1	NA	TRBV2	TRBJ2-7	CASSGTAYEQYF	TGTGCCAGCAGCGGGACAGCATACGAGCAGTACTTC
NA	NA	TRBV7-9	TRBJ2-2	CASSLTNTGELFF	TGTGCCAGCAGCTTAACGAACACCGGGGAGCTGTTTTTT
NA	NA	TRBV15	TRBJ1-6	CATSPYNSPLHF	TGTGCCACCAGCCCCTATAATTCACCCCTCCACTTT
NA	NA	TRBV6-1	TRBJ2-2	CASSVEYTGELFF	TGTGCCAGCAGTGTTGAATACACCGGGGAGCTGTTTTTT
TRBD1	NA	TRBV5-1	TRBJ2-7	CASSLVGQGPYEQYF	TGCGCCAGCAGCTTGGTAGGACAGGGACCCTACGAGCAGTACTTC
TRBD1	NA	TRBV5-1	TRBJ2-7	CASSSRGQGAKSYEQYF	TGCGCCAGCAGTAGTCGGGGACAGGGCGCAAAATCCTACGAGCAGTACTTC
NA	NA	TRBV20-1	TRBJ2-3	CSAGETDTQYF	TGCAGTGCTGGTGAGACAGATACGCAGTATTTT
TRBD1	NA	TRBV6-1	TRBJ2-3	CASSTGTGSTDTQYF	TGTGCCAGCAGTACCGGGACAGGTTCCACAGATACGCAGTATTTT
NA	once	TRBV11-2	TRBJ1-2	CASSLSQNSKTHYGYTF	TGTGCCAGCAGCTTATCCCAGAACAGCAAGACCCACTATGGCTACACCTTC
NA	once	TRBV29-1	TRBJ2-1	CSVAGTGWSYNEQFF	TGCAGCGTGGCCGGAACGGGCTGGTCCTACAATGAGCAGTTCTTC
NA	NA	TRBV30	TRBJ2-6	CAWSASGANVLTF	TGTGCCTGGAGTGCCTCTGGGGCCAACGTCCTGACTTTC
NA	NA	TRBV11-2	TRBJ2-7	CASSRGRSSYEQYF	TGTGCCAGCAGCCGGGGCCGTAGCTCCTACGAGCAGTACTTC
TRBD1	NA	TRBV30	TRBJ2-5	CAWSSTGTGGFETQYF	TGTGCCTGGAGTTCGACCGGGACAGGGGGCTTTGAGACCCAGTACTTC
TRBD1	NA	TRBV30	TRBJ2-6	CAWNRDSSSGANVLTF	TGTGCCTGGAACCGGGACAGTTCCTCTGGGGCCAACGTCCTGACTTTC
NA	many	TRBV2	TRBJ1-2	CASRIGGSYGYTF	TGTGCCAGCAGGATCGGGGGGTCCTATGGCTACACCTTC
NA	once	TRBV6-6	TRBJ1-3	CASSSPVGGSGNTIYF	TGTGCCAGCAGTTCCCCAGTGGGGGGATCCGGAAACACCATATATTTT
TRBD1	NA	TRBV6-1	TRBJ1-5	CASSEGRQGFGNQPQHF	TGTGCCAGCAGTGAAGGGAGACAGGGCTTCGGCAATCAGCCCCAGCATTTT
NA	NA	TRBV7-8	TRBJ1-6	CASSLAFSPETYNSPLHF	TGTGCCAGCAGCTTAGCCTTTTCTCCAGAGACTTATAATTCACCCCTCCACTTT
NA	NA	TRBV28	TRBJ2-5	CASSWGSPGDQETQYF	TGTGCCAGCAGTTGGGGGAGCCCCGGGGACCAAGAGACCCAGTACTTC
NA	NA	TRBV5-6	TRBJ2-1	CASSWAPNEQFF	TGTGCCAGCAGTTGGGCCCCAAATGAGCAGTTCTTC
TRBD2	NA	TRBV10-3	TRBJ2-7	CATSGLAGTYEQYF	TGTGCCACGTCGGGACTAGCGGGAACCTACGAGCAGTACTTC
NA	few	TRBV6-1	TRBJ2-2	CASRIQGENTGELFF	TGTGCCAGCAGGATACAGGGCGAGAACACCGGGGAGCTGTTTTTT
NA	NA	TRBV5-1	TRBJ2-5	CASSSRAVQETQYF	TGCGCCAGCAGCTCCCGGGCAGTCCAAGAGACCCAGTACTTC
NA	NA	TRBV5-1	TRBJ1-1	CASSPGGGLNTEAFF	TGCGCCAGCAGCCCCGGCGGGGGCCTGAACACTGAAGCTTTCTTT
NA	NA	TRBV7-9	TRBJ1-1	CASSLVGLPGHTEAFF	TGTGCCAGCAGCTTAGTAGGTCTCCCTGGGCACACTGAAGCTTTCTTT
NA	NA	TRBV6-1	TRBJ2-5	CASSWVGTAQETQYF	TGTGCCAGCAGCTGGGTCGGCACAGCCCAAGAGACCCAGTACTTC
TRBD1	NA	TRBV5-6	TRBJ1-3	CASSYLGQGRNTIYF	TGTGCCAGCAGCTACCTGGGACAGGGGAGAAACACCATATATTTT
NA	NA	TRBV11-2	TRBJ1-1	CASSLAGLQNTEAFF	TGTGCCAGCAGCTTAGCCGGACTCCAGAACACTGAAGCTTTCTTT
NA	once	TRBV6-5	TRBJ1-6	CASSYSWDYYNSPLHF	TGTGCCAGCAGTTACTCCTGGGACTACTATAATTCACCCCTCCACTTT
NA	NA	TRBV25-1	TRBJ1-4	CASSARGVREKLFF	TGTGCCAGCAGTGCGAGAGGGGTGCGCGAAAAACTGTTTTTT
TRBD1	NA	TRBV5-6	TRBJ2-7	CASSRGTGIYEQYF	TGTGCCAGCAGCCGAGGGACAGGGATCTACGAGCAGTACTTC
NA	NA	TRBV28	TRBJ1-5	CASSSQRGAARERQHF	TGTGCCAGCAGCTCACAACGGGGGGCTGCCCGGGAACGACAGCATTTT
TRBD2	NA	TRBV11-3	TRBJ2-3	CASSLTSVTDTQYF	TGTGCCAGCAGCTTAACTAGCGTCACAGATACGCAGTATTTT
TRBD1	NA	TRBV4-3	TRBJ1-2	CASSQGMGGTGVYGYTF	TGCGCCAGCAGCCAAGGGATGGGCGGGACAGGGGTCTATGGCTACACCTTC
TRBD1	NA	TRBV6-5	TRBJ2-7	CASSRTGSSYEQYF	TGTGCCAGCAGTCGGACAGGGAGCTCCTACGAGCAGTACTTC
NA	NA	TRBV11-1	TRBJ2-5	CASSLDRETQYF	TGTGCCAGCAGCTTAGACAGAGAGACCCAGTACTTC
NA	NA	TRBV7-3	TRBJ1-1	CASSHPDRMTEAFF	TGTGCCAGCAGCCACCCGGACAGAATGACTGAAGCTTTCTTT
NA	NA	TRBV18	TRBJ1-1	CASSTDREAFF	TGTGCCAGCTCAACCGACAGGGAAGCTTTCTTT
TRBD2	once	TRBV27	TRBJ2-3	CASSLMSVAGEKQYF	TGTGCCAGCAGTTTAATGAGCGTAGCGGGGGAGAAGCAGTATTTT
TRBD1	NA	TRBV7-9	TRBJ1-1	CASSVRGGVNTEAFF	TGTGCCAGCAGCGTTAGAGGGGGCGTCAACACTGAAGCTTTCTTT
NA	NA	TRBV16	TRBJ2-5	CASSQSVDQYF	TGTGCCAGCAGCCAATCGGTAGACCAGTACTTC
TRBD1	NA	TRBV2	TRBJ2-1	CASSQGTGGVHEQFF	TGTGCCAGCAGCCAGGGGACAGGGGGGGTCCATGAGCAGTTCTTC
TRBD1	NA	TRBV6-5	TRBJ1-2	CASRRTGNYGYTF	TGTGCCAGCAGAAGGACAGGGAACTATGGCTACACCTTC
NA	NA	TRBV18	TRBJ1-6	CASSLQGDNSPLHF	TGTGCCAGCTCGCTCCAGGGCGACAATTCACCCCTCCACTTT
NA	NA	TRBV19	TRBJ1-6	CASSAYRESNTLHF	TGTGCCAGTAGTGCTTACCGGGAGAGTAACACCCTCCACTTT
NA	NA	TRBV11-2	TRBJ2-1	CASGNGGTGNEQFF	TGTGCCAGCGGAAACGGAGGGACGGGCAATGAGCAGTTCTTC
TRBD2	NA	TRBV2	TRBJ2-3	CASKRLAGVGDTQYF	TGTGCCAGCAAAAGACTAGCGGGAGTAGGAGATACGCAGTATTTT
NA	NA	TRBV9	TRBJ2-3	CASSVERLGPWTDTQYF	TGTGCCAGCAGCGTAGAGCGACTGGGGCCGTGGACAGATACGCAGTATTTT